The 28 T cell receptor beta chains reported below all come from one sample, sequenced in a study of blood T cell repertoires in COVID-19. Sequenced by immunoSEQ multiplex PCR; TCRdb stores in-frame clones only, minus some. The sample carries approximately 400,000 clones, over 75% recorded once. Sequencing was performed on PBMCs or T cells enriched from blood (not recorded which). Receptors originate from a man aged 30 to 45 who had recovered from COVID-19.

The J gene is TRBJ1-4, the V gene TRBV19; TRBD1 might be the D (6 bases). The CDR3 runs to 14 residues. The V and J ends lost 6 bases and 4 bases respectively, with 12 bases between them. Germline loops: CDR1 LNHDA, CDR2 SQIVND (reference sequence). CDR3 sequence reads: CASREGTYNEKLFF. DNA for the CDR3: TGTGCCAGTAGAGAAGGGACATATAATGAAAAACTGTTTTTT.

A remark on this clone: The same CDR3 is also encoded by other DNA sequences in this sample. The chain employs TRBV5-1 and TRBJ2-5, with D perhaps TRBD1 (6 bases). The CDR3 extends over 14 amino acids. CDR1 and CDR2 from the germline V gene are SGHRS and YFSETQ. V was trimmed by 4 bases and J by 2 bases, leaving 12 bases between them. The CDR3 protein is CASSRWGQQETQYF. CDR3 nucleotides: TGCGCCAGCAGCCGGTGGGGGCAGCAAGAGACCCAGTACTTC.

The genes are TRBV3-1 (or the pseudogene TRBV3-2) and TRBJ2-1, with D perhaps TRBD2 (5 bases). V was shortened by 0 bases and J by 0 bases, with 12 bases between the two germline ends. The germline CDR1 and CDR2 sequences are LGHDT and YNNKEL (reference sequence). The CDR3 has 17 residues. CDR3 bases: TGTGCCAGCAGCCAAGATCTCTGGGAGAGCTCCTACAATGAGCAGTTCTTC. Amino acid sequence: CASSQDLWESSYNEQFF.

The chain carries TRBV3-1 (or the pseudogene TRBV3-2) and TRBJ2-5; 9 bases agree with TRBD2. J gave up 7 bases and V 0 bases, and 15 bases lay outside the gene matches. The CDR3 runs to 18 residues. CDR1 is LGHDT, CDR2 YNNKEL, per germline (reference sequence). The CDR3 loop reads CASSQDRAGGPPRWTQYF. For the CDR3, the DNA is TGTGCCAGCAGCCAAGATCGAGCGGGGGGTCCCCCGAGATGGACCCAGTACTTC.

The gene calls are TRBV3-1 (or the pseudogene TRBV3-2) and TRBJ2-1; TRBD1 agrees at 7 bases. Germline lookup yields CDR1 LGHDT and CDR2 YNNKEL (reference sequence). Trimming removed 4 bases from V and 6 bases from J; junction bases left unmatched: 9. CDR3 length: 15 residues. The CDR3 DNA follows: TGTGCCAGCAGCCTTCCCGGGACAGTCTTCAATGAGCAGTTCTTC. This sequence encodes CASSLPGTVFNEQFF.

The DNA for the CDR3 is TGTGCCAGAAGCAGTTCCTCAACAGGGGTCACCTATGGCTACACCTTC. Its protein product is CARSSSSTGVTYGYTF. The chain is built from TRBV5-3 and TRBJ1-2; 7 bases match TRBD1. TRBV5-3 is flagged as an ORF with uncertain function. V lost 4 bases and J lost 4; bases outside the gene matches: 13. The CDR3 runs to 16 residues.

The chain couples TRBV19 to TRBJ2-1; the match to TRBD1 covers 7 bases. The V segment lost 6 bases and the J segment 0 bases; nucleotides outside the gene matches: 2. CDR3 size: 14 residues. Germline V gene data show CDR1 as LNHDA and CDR2 as SQIVND (reference sequence). This CDR3 is CASRGQSSYNEQFF. In nucleotides, the CDR3 is TGTGCCAGTAGGGGACAGAGCTCCTACAATGAGCAGTTCTTC.

This clone was detected once. The V call is TRBV7-9, the J call TRBJ1-1, with 7 bases that match TRBD1. With 5 bases clipped from V and 5 bases from J, the junction kept 8 bases outside the gene matches. CDR1 is SEHNR and CDR2 is FQNEAQ in the germline V gene (reference sequence). The CDR3 runs to 14 residues. In DNA form, the CDR3 reads TGTGCCAGCAGCATACAGGGGTCAGGTACTGAAGCTTTCTTT. Amino acid sequence: CASSIQGSGTEAFF.

This rearrangement joins TRBV2 to TRBJ1-1, with 9 bases lining up with TRBD1. Germline V gene sequence: CDR1 SNHLY, CDR2 FYNNEI. This CDR3 has 14 amino acids. V was pared by 6 bases and J by 10 bases, with 12 bases of the junction left unmatched. The CDR3 sequence: CASRGDREPPRAFF. The CDR3 bases are TGTGCCAGCAGGGGGGACAGGGAACCCCCCCGAGCTTTCTTT. The full variable domain, in which reference TRBV2 and TRBJ1-1 provide the parts outside the CDR3, is EPEVTQTPSHQVTQMGQEVILRCVPISNHLYFYWYRQILGQKVEFLVSFYNNEISEKSEIFDDQFSVERPDGSNFTLKIRSTKLEDSAMYFCASRGDREPPRAFFGQGTRLTVV.

As regards this clone: The sample holds other DNA sequences that translate to the same CDR3. The V call is TRBV2, the J call TRBJ1-2, with D tentatively TRBD1 (5 bases). The length of the CDR3 is 11 residues. Germline CDR1 and CDR2: SNHLY and FYNNEI. Trimming cost V 7 bases and J 5 bases, with 8 bases left between them. This CDR3 is CASKGTYGYTF. CDR3 bases: TGTGCCAGCAAGGGGACTTATGGCTACACCTTC.

This rearrangement joins TRBV25-1 to TRBJ2-3, with 11 positions matching TRBD2. Looked up from germline, CDR1 is MGHDK and CDR2 is SYGVNS. This CDR3 has 16 residues. The V gene end was trimmed by 1 base and the J gene end by 3 bases; junction bases not matched to a gene: 3. CDR3 DNA: TGTGCCAGCAGTGAATTAGCGGGGGGGCTAACAGATACGCAGTATTTT. The encoded protein is CASSELAGGLTDTQYF.

The chain is built from TRBV7-3 and TRBJ2-7; 7 bases fit TRBD1. CDR1 SGHTA and CDR2 FQGTGA come from the germline V gene. V lost 4 bases to trimming and J lost 12 bases; unmatched junction nucleotides: 9. The CDR3 runs 12 residues. The DNA of the CDR3 is TGTGCCAGCAGCTCGGACAGGCGTAGTTGGTACTTC. Its translation is CASSSDRRSWYF.

This rearrangement joins TRBV6-1 to TRBJ2-7; D remains unclear. The CDR3 is 12 amino acids. Germline-derived CDR1 and CDR2 are MNHNS and SASEGT. V lost 2 bases, J lost 12 bases, and 14 bases lay in between. In nucleotides, the CDR3 is TGTGCCAGCAGTGAAAGGAGCGCTCCCGGGTACTTC. Its translation: CASSERSAPGYF.

The chain combines TRBV5-1 with TRBJ1-4, with 9 nucleotides matching TRBD1. V was pared by 4 bases and J by 0 bases, with 4 bases of the junction left unmatched. The CDR3 is 16 amino acids. Looked up from germline, CDR1 is SGHRS and CDR2 is YFSETQ. CDR3 protein: CASSQGQGATNEKLFF. CDR3 in DNA: TGCGCCAGCAGCCAGGGACAGGGAGCAACTAATGAAAAACTGTTTTTT.

This clone was found once. The rearrangement links TRBV4-1 to TRBJ2-6, with D perhaps matching TRBD2 (5 bases). The CDR3 sequence is 16 residues long. Per germline, CDR1 MGHRA and CDR2 YSYEKL. With 2 bases removed from V and 5 bases from J, the gap between germline ends came to 13 bases. Written as DNA, the CDR3 is TGCGCCAGCAGCCAACCTCTGGTCGGGAGGGCCAACGTCCTGACTTTC. This translates into CASSQPLVGRANVLTF.

The V and J genes are TRBV6-5 and TRBJ2-7, with 8 bases fitting TRBD2. This CDR3 region has 15 residues. Germline CDR1 is MNHEY and CDR2 is SVGAGI. Trimming cost V 5 bases and J 3 bases; bases outside gene matches: 9. The CDR3 DNA reads TGTGCCAGCAGTAGGGGGACTAGTAATTTCTACGAGCAGTACTTC. Protein: CASSRGTSNFYEQYF.

The V and J genes are TRBV19 and TRBJ2-3; TRBD2 aligns across 8 bases. The CDR3 totals 15 residues. V was clipped by 7 bases and J by 6 bases; unmatched bases: 12. Germline V gene lookup returns CDR1 LNHDA and CDR2 SQIVND (reference sequence). The DNA for the CDR3 is TGTGCCAGTACCTACGGCGGGGGGCCGTCTGATACGCAGTATTTT. It yields the protein CASTYGGGPSDTQYF.

V and J are TRBV14 and TRBJ2-5; TRBD1 matches at 7 bases. The CDR3 runs to 13 residues. CDR1 is SGHDN and CDR2 is FVKESK in the germline V gene. V lost 4 bases, J lost 5 bases, and 4 bases stayed unmatched. CDR3 in DNA: TGTGCCAGCAGCCTAGACAGGGTTGAGACCCAGTACTTC. It yields the protein CASSLDRVETQYF.

The CDR3 DNA is TGTGCCAGCAGCACCAATAGCGGGCGGCAGTTCTTC. Its translation is CASSTNSGRQFF. The chain uses TRBV9 and TRBJ2-1; 7 nucleotides line up with TRBD2. The CDR3 runs 12 residues. V shed 4 bases, J shed 12 bases, and the junction held 7 bases outside the gene matches. CDR1 is SGDLS and CDR2 is YYNGEE in the germline V gene.

CDR3 coding DNA: TGTGCCAGCAGTTTTTCCCCAGGGAACTATGGCTACACCTTC. Translating it yields CASSFSPGNYGYTF. The gene calls are TRBV27 and TRBJ1-2; the D gene is possibly TRBD1 (5 bases). Germline V lookup: CDR1 MNHEY, CDR2 SMNVEV (reference sequence). V was pared by 3 bases and J by 2 bases, with 10 bases between. The CDR3 runs to 14 residues.

The chain joins TRBV12-3 or TRBV12-4 to TRBJ1-1; perhaps TRBD1 as D (6 bases). Trimming pared 5 bases from V and 8 bases from J, leaving 9 bases between. The CDR3 is 11 residues long. CDR3 DNA: TGTGCCAGCAGTCGGACAGAAGAAGCTTTCTTT. This codes for CASSRTEEAFF.

The genes are TRBV7-6 and TRBJ2-1; TRBD2 matches at 12 bases. V lost 5 bases and J lost 6; bases outside the gene matches: 8. The germline CDR1 and CDR2 sequences are SGHVS and FNYEAQ. CDR3 length: 16 amino acids. The CDR3 sequence is CASSALTSGGFNEQFF. The CDR3 nucleotides are TGTGCCAGCAGCGCCCTCACTAGCGGGGGGTTCAATGAGCAGTTCTTC.

About this clone itself: The junction differs from germline at one of its ends, possibly a read error. Written as DNA, the CDR3 is TGTGCCAGTAGTTTCAATCCGGGTGCTAATGAAAAACTGTTTTTT. Translation gives CASSFNPGANEKLFF. This rearrangement joins TRBV6-5 to TRBJ1-4; D remains unclear. Germline V gene data show CDR1 as MNHEY and CDR2 as SVGAGI. The CDR3 has 15 residues.

This clone was detected once. The chain combines TRBV14 with TRBJ1-1; tentative D call: TRBD1 (5 bases). The CDR3 consists of 13 residues. V was shortened by 7 bases and J by 1 base, with 10 bases between the two germline ends. From germline, CDR1 is SGHDN and CDR2 FVKESK. The CDR3 spells CASTPDTNTEAFF. The CDR3 bases are TGTGCCAGCACCCCGGACACGAACACTGAAGCTTTCTTT.

The chain has TRBV11-3 and TRBJ2-1; 10 bases match TRBD2. From germline, CDR1 is SGHNT and CDR2 YENEEA. The CDR3 has 15 amino acids. V shed 1 base, J shed 7 bases, and the junction held 4 bases outside the gene matches. The CDR3 sequence is CASSLGTSGENEQFF. The CDR3 region has the DNA TGTGCCAGCAGCTTAGGCACTAGCGGGGAAAATGAGCAGTTCTTC.

The V and J genes are TRBV5-1 and TRBJ2-1; 10 bases match TRBD1. There are 15 residues in the CDR3. Germline loops: CDR1 SGHRS, CDR2 YFSETQ. Unmatched junction bases numbered 9, after V lost 2 bases and J lost 10 bases. In DNA form, the CDR3 reads TGCGCCAGCAGCTTTAGGGACAGGGGATCAGGGGAGCAGTTCTTC. Protein: CASSFRDRGSGEQFF. The whole variable domain, filled in from reference TRBV5-1 and TRBJ2-1, reads KAGVTQTPRYLIKTRGQQVTLSCSPISGHRSVSWYQQTPGQGLQFLFEYFSETQRNKGNFPGRFSGRQFSNSRSEMNVSTLELGDSALYLCASSFRDRGSGEQFFGPGTRLTVL.

V and J are TRBV7-9 and TRBJ1-6, with 10 bases matching TRBD1. With V trimmed by 5 bases and J by 10 bases, 5 bases remained unmatched. This CDR3 is built from 14 residues. Germline V gene lookup returns CDR1 SEHNR and CDR2 FQNEAQ (reference sequence). CDR3: CASSATGGRSPLHF. For the CDR3, the DNA is TGTGCCAGCAGCGCGACAGGGGGCAGGTCACCCCTCCACTTT.

The J gene is TRBJ1-2, the V gene TRBV27; 9 nucleotides match TRBD1. This CDR3 comprises 15 residues. Germline CDR1 reads MNHEY; CDR2 reads SMNVEV (reference sequence). Losses at the gene ends were 2 bases for V and 6 bases for J; bases not matched to a gene: 7. The CDR3 bases are TGTGCCAGCAGTTTAGGAGGACAGGGGAATCATGGCTACACCTTC. It codes for CASSLGGQGNHGYTF.